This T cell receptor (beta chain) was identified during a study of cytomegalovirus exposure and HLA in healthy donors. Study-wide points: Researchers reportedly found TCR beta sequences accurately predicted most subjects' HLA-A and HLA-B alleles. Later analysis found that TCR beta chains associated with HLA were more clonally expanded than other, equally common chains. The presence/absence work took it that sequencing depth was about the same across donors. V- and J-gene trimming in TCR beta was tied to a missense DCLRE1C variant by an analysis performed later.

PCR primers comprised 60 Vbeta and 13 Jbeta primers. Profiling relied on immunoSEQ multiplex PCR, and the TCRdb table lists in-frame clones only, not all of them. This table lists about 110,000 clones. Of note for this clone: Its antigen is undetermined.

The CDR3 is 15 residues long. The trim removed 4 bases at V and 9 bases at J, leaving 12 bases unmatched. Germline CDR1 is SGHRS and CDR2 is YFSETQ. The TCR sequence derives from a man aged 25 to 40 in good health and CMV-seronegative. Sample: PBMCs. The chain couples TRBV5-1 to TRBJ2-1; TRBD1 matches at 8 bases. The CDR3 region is CASSVQDRDQGEQFF. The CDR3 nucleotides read TGCGCCAGCAGCGTGCAGGACAGGGATCAAGGTGAGCAGTTCTTC.